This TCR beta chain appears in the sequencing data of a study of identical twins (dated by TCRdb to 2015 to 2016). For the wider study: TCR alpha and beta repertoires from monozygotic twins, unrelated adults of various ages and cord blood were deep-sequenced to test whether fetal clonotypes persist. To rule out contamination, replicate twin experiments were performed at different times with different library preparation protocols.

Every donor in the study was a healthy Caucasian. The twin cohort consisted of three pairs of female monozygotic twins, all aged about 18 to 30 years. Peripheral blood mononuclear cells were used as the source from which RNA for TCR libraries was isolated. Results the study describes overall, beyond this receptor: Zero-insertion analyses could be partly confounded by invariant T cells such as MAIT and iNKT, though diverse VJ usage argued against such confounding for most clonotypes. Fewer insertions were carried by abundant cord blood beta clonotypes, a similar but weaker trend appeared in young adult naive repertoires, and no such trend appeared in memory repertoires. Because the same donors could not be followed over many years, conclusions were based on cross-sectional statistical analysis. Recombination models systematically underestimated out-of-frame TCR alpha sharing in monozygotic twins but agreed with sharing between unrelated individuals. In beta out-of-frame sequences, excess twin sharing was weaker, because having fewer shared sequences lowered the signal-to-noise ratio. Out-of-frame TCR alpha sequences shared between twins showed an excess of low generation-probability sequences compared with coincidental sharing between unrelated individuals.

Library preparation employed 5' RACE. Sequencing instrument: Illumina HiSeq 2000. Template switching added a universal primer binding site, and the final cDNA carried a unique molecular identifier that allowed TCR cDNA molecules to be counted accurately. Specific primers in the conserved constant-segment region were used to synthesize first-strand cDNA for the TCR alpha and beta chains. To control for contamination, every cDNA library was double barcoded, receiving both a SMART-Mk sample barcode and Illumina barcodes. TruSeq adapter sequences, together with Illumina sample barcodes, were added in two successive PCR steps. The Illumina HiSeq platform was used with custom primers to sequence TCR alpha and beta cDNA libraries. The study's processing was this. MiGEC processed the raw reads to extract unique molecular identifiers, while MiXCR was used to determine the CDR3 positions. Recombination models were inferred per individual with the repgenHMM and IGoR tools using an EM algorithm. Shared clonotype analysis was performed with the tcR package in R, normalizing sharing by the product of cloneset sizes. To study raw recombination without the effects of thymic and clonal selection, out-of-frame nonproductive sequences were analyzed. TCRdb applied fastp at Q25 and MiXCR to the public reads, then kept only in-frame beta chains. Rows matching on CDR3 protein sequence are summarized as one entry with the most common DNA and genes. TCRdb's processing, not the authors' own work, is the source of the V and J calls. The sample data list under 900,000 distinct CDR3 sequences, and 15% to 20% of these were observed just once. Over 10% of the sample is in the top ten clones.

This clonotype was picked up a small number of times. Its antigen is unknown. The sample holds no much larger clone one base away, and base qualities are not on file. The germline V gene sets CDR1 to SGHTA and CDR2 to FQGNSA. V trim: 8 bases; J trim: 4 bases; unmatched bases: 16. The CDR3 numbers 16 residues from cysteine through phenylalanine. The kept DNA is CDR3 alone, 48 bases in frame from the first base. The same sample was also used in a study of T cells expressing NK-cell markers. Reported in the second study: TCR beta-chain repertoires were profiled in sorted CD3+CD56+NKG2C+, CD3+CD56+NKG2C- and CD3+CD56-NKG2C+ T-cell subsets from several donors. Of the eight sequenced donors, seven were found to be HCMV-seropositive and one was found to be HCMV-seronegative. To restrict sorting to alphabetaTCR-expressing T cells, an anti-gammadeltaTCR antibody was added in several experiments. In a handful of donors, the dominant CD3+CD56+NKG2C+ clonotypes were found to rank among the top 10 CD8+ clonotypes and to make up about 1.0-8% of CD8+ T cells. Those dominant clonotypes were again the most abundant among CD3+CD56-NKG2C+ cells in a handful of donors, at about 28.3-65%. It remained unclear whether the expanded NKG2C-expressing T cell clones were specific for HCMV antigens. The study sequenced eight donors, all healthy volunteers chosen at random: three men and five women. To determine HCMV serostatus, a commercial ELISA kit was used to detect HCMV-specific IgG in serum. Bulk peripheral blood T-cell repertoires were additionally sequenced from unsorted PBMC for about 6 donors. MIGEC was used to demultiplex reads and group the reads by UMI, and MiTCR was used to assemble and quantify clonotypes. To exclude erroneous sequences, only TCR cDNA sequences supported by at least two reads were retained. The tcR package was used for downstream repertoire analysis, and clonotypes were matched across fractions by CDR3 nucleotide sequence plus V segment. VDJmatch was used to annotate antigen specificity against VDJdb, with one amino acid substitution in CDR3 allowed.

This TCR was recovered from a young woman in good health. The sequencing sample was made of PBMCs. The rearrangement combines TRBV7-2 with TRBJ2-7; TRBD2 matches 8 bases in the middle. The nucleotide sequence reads TGTGCCAGCCTTTTGTCTAGGGCGGGAGGTGATTACGAGCAGTACTTC. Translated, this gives CASLLSRAGGDYEQYF.